Following are 23 T cell receptor beta chains from one sample sequenced in a study of shared clonotypes between healthy human individuals (dated by TCRdb to 2020 to 2021). The library relied on the immunoSEQ multiplex PCR assay. TCRdb limited this immuneACCESS table to in-frame rearrangements with V and J called. A share of clones is missing; checked studies link under half to unresolved V genes, and the rest is unexplained. The sample records 740,000 or so clones, roughly 72% of which are singletons. Around 2% of the sample is taken by the ten largest. The source material was memory CD4+ T cells sorted from blood. What the cell subset or site label conveys for this sample: CD45RA-negative fraction. Source of these receptors: a woman in her 30s in good health.

This clone was seen more than once but under ten times. The rearrangement joins TRBV5-6 to TRBJ2-5; a weak D match, TRBD2 (6 bases). CDR3 length: 13 amino acids. The germline CDR1 and CDR2 sequences are SGHDT and YYEEEE. V lost 0 bases and J 4 bases, leaving 7 bases between the germline ends. The CDR3 region is CASSLASAETQYF. Written as DNA, the CDR3 is TGTGCCAGCAGCTTGGCTAGCGCAGAGACCCAGTACTTC.

DNA of the CDR3: TGTGCCAGCAGCAGGGGACTAGCCGATACATACGAGCAGTACTTC. Residues: CASSRGLADTYEQYF. V and J are TRBV11-2 and TRBJ2-7, with 9 bases identical to TRBD2. The V gene's germline CDR1 is SGHAT and CDR2 FQNNGV. The junction had 9 bases not matched to a gene; V was cut back by 5 bases and J by 4 bases. This CDR3 has 15 residues.

As for this clone: The sample has other DNA sequences that encode this CDR3 too. The J gene is TRBJ1-1, the V gene TRBV19; 7 positions match TRBD1. CDR1 LNHDA and CDR2 SQIVND come from the germline V gene (reference sequence). This CDR3 spans 13 amino acids. V trimming: 6 bases; J trimming: 5 bases; junction bases outside the gene matches: 6. CDR3 sequence: CASSTQGDTEAFF. For the CDR3, the DNA is TGTGCCAGTAGCACCCAGGGGGATACTGAAGCTTTCTTT.

Worth noting for this clone: A much larger clone is a single base away; this may be a read error. In the same sample, other DNA sequences code for this CDR3. V and J are TRBV7-2 and TRBJ1-1; a weak D match, TRBD1 (6 bases). V gave up 5 bases and J gave up 1 base, with 8 bases separating them. CDR3 size: 13 residues. Germline loops: CDR1 SGHTA, CDR2 FQGNSA. This CDR3 is CASSQGGNTEAFF. As DNA, the CDR3 is TGTGCCAGCAGCCAAGGGGGGAACACTGAAGCTTTCTTT.

This chain joins TRBV5-1 and TRBJ1-2, with 9 bases that match TRBD1. The CDR3 has 15 residues. The trim removed 4 bases at V and 6 bases at J, leaving 10 bases unmatched. The germline gives CDR1 SGHRS, CDR2 YFSETQ. Here the CDR3 reads CASSARSGTGNGYTF. The CDR3 DNA is TGCGCCAGCAGCGCACGATCGGGGACAGGGAATGGCTACACCTTC.

This rearrangement joins TRBV19 to TRBJ1-6; D remains unclear. CDR3 length: 15 amino acids. The germline V gene has CDR1 LNHDA and CDR2 SQIVND (reference sequence). V was shortened by 7 bases and J by 7 bases, with 17 bases between the two germline ends. The CDR3 nucleotides read TGTGCCAGTACCCTGAGGTCGGGAGTCAATTCACCCCTCCACTTT. Its translation is CASTLRSGVNSPLHF. Combining the CDR3 with reference TRBV19 and TRBJ1-6 gives the whole variable domain DGGITQSPKYLFRKEGQNVTLSCEQNLNHDAMYWYRQDPGQGLRLIYYSQIVNDFQKGDIAEGYSVSREKKESFPLTVTSAQKNPTAFYLCASTLRSGVNSPLHFGNGTRLTVT.

The chain links TRBV2 to TRBJ2-5; 8 bases are a match to TRBD1. Germline CDR1 reads SNHLY; CDR2 reads FYNNEI. The junction had 11 bases not matched to a gene; V was cut back by 6 bases and J by 5 bases. This CDR3 has 15 amino acids. As DNA, the CDR3 is TGTGCCAGCAGGACAGGACAGGGAGGAGGTGAGACCCAGTACTTC. It is translated as CASRTGQGGGETQYF.

V is TRBV28 and J is TRBJ2-7; D remains unclear. Germline V gene data show CDR1 as MDHEN and CDR2 as SYDVKM. The CDR3 sequence is 15 residues long. Deletions cut 3 bases from V and 4 bases from J, with 16 bases between. The CDR3 here is CASSFLGSVKYEQYF. For the CDR3, the DNA is TGTGCCAGCAGTTTTCTGGGGTCTGTCAAATACGAGCAGTACTTC.

The chain carries TRBV7-9 and TRBJ2-1, with TRBD2 matching over 9 bases. Trimming cost V 2 bases and J 8 bases; bases outside gene matches: 10. The CDR3 has 16 residues. CDR1 and CDR2 (germline): SEHNR, FQNEAQ (reference sequence). The DNA for the CDR3 is TGTGCCAGCAGCTTAATCCTAGCGGGGCCCCTGGATGAGCAGTTCTTC. Its protein product is CASSLILAGPLDEQFF.

Ten or more counts support this clone. The chain uses TRBV12-2 and TRBJ1-2. TRBV12-2 is listed as a pseudogene. CDR3 length: 16 amino acids. The CDR3 spells CASRVGRGRKNYGYTF. DNA of the CDR3: TGTGCAAGTCGCGTAGGCCGGGGACGGAAAAACTATGGCTACACCTTC.

CDR3 loop: CASSPGLAGGGERYNEQFF. CDR3 nucleotides: TGTGCCAGCAGCCCGGGACTAGCGGGAGGGGGGGAGCGCTACAATGAGCAGTTCTTC. The rearrangement uses TRBV11-1 and TRBJ2-1, with 16 nucleotides matching TRBD2. J gave up 3 bases and V 5 bases, and 10 bases lay outside the gene matches. The CDR3 has 19 residues. Germline-derived CDR1 and CDR2 are SGHAT and FQDESV (reference sequence).

V gene TRBV6-5 combines with J gene TRBJ2-7; D call uncertain. Germline lookup yields CDR1 MNHEY and CDR2 SVGAGI. Deletions cut 0 bases from V and 2 bases from J, with 11 bases between. The length of the CDR3 is 15 residues. CDR3 protein: CASSYSPSETYEQYF. The CDR3 nucleotides read TGTGCCAGCAGTTACTCCCCTTCGGAAACCTACGAGCAGTACTTC.

The chain uses TRBV5-1 and TRBJ2-3, with D perhaps matching TRBD2 (5 bases). Germline V gene lookup returns CDR1 SGHRS and CDR2 YFSETQ. This CDR3 comprises 16 residues. V shed 0 bases and J shed 7 bases, with 18 bases lying between them. This CDR3 is CASSLEGGRGAYTQYF. The CDR3, as DNA: TGCGCCAGCAGCTTGGAGGGCGGGCGCGGCGCGTATACGCAGTATTTT.

The CDR3 DNA sequence: TGTGCCAGCAGTGAACGGACAGGGGGGATGTGGACTGAAGCTTTCTTT. This gives the protein CASSERTGGMWTEAFF. J is TRBJ1-1 and V is TRBV6-1, with TRBD1 matching 10 bases. Germline V gene sequence: CDR1 MNHNS, CDR2 SASEGT. CDR3 length: 16 residues. J was trimmed by 5 bases and V by 2 bases; bases with no gene match: 8.

This chain uses TRBV10-2 with TRBJ2-2; 7 nucleotides line up with TRBD2. The germline gives CDR1 WSHSY, CDR2 SAAADI. The CDR3 covers 14 residues. With V trimmed by 0 bases and J by 5 bases, 0 bases remained unmatched. Written as DNA, the CDR3 is TGCGCCAGCAGTGAGTCGGGGGGGACCGGGGAGCTGTTTTTT. Amino acids: CASSESGGTGELFF.

Comment on this clone: This sample also contains other DNA sequences that code for the same CDR3. The genes are TRBV7-9 and TRBJ2-3; the D gene is possibly TRBD2 (5 bases). V lost 6 bases to trimming and J lost 1 base, with 11 bases between them. This CDR3 has 14 amino acids. Germline CDR1 and CDR2: SEHNR and FQNEAQ (reference sequence). As DNA, the CDR3 is TGTGCCAGCAGTCGAAGTAGCGGCACAGATACGCAGTATTTT. Protein product: CASSRSSGTDTQYF. The entire variable domain, with the rest obtained from reference TRBV7-9 and TRBJ2-3, is as follows: DTGVSQNPRHKITKRGQNVTFRCDPISEHNRLYWYRQTLGQGPEFLTYFQNEAQLEKSRLLSDRFSAERPKGSFSTLEIQRTEQGDSAMYLCASSRSSGTDTQYFGPGTRLTVL.

V gene TRBV9 combines with J gene TRBJ1-5; D not certain. Germline V gives CDR1 SGDLS, CDR2 YYNGEE. This CDR3 has 14 amino acids. Deletions cut 4 bases from V and 6 bases from J, with 14 bases between. The CDR3 DNA reads as TGTGCCAGCAGCCCCTCGGGGTCGGGTCAGCCCCAGCATTTT. Translating gives CASSPSGSGQPQHF.

This chain uses TRBV7-9 with TRBJ1-3; 7 bases align to TRBD1. Germline V gene sequence: CDR1 SEHNR, CDR2 FQNEAQ (reference sequence). This CDR3 has 17 residues. Germline trimming cut 1 base from V and 0 bases from J; bases unmatched to any gene: 6. The CDR3 loop is CASSLGTGAVSGNTIYF. The CDR3 nucleotides read TGTGCCAGCAGCTTAGGAACAGGGGCCGTCTCTGGAAACACCATATATTTT.

This chain joins TRBV6-1 and TRBJ1-1, with D possibly matching TRBD1 (6 bases). Trimming left V 4 bases short and J 7 bases short, with 16 bases between. The CDR3 runs 14 residues. The germline V gene encodes CDR1 MNHNS and CDR2 SASEGT. The CDR3 DNA follows: TGTGCCAGCAGTGTAGGGGGGCTAGAAAATGAAGCTTTCTTT. Its translation is CASSVGGLENEAFF.

J is TRBJ2-4 and V is TRBV29-1; 9 nucleotides match TRBD1. The length of the CDR3 is 15 residues. CDR1 is SQVTM, CDR2 ANQGSEA, per germline. J lost 0 bases, V lost 7 bases, and 7 bases had no gene match. The CDR3 DNA is TGCAGCGGTATGGGACAGGGTCTAGCCAAAAACATTCAGTACTTC. This sequence encodes CSGMGQGLAKNIQYF.

V is TRBV11-2 and J is TRBJ2-1, with 7 bases aligning to TRBD2. The trim removed 2 bases at V and 1 base at J, leaving 8 bases unmatched. The CDR3 extends over 17 amino acids. Germline CDR1 SGHAT, CDR2 FQNNGV. The CDR3 region is CASSLLRLAKSYNEQFF. The DNA for the CDR3 is TGTGCCAGCAGCTTACTCAGACTAGCTAAATCCTACAATGAGCAGTTCTTC. The complete variable domain, with remaining parts taken from reference TRBV11-2 and TRBJ2-1, reads EAGVAQSPRYKIIEKRQSVAFWCNPISGHATLYWYQQILGQGPKLLIQFQNNGVVDDSQLPKDRFSAERLKGVDSTLKIQPAKLEDSAVYLCASSLLRLAKSYNEQFFGPGTRLTVL.

CDR3 protein: CASSHSGQLNTEAFF. CDR3 in DNA: TGTGCCAGCAGCCATTCGGGACAGTTGAACACTGAAGCTTTCTTT. The rearrangement links TRBV27 to TRBJ1-1; 7 nucleotides line up with TRBD1. With 6 bases clipped from V and 0 bases from J, the junction kept 7 bases outside the gene matches. The CDR3 covers 15 residues. From germline, CDR1 is MNHEY and CDR2 SMNVEV (reference sequence).

The V call is TRBV5-8, the J call TRBJ2-5; 10 nucleotides agree with TRBD2. Germline V lookup: CDR1 SGHTS, CDR2 YDEGEE. J gave up 5 bases and V 4 bases, and 11 bases lay outside the gene matches. The CDR3 is 16 residues long. DNA for the CDR3: TGTGCCAGCAGCCCCCGGCTAGCGGGAGAGTTGGAGACCCAGTACTTC. Translating it yields CASSPRLAGELETQYF.